The 29 T cell receptor beta chains given below trace back to one sample, sequenced in a study of OX40 agonist ivuxolimab in advanced cancers. Some clones are missing from TCRdb's copy, which holds only in-frame ones; the method was immunoSEQ multiplex PCR. Of 76,000 or so clones listed, approximately 85% are singletons. This material consisted of CD4+ or CD8+ T cells sorted from blood, taken in a trial of the OX40 agonist ivuxolimab. Source of these receptors: an adult with an advanced solid tumor such as melanoma, head and neck, liver or kidney cancer.

The J gene is TRBJ2-7, the V gene TRBV5-1; D is perhaps TRBD1 or TRBD2 (5 bases each). Germline CDR1 and CDR2: SGHRS and YFSETQ. With 9 bases removed from V and 4 bases from J, the gap between germline ends came to 11 bases. The CDR3 loop spans 11 amino acids. The CDR3 DNA reads TGCGCCACCTCCGAGGGGTACGAGCAGTACTTC. Translated, it gives CATSEGYEQYF. Looking up the rest from reference TRBV5-1 and TRBJ2-7 gives the full variable domain: KAGVTQTPRYLIKTRGQQVTLSCSPISGHRSVSWYQQTPGQGLQFLFEYFSETQRNKGNFPGRFSGRQFSNSRSEMNVSTLELGDSALYLCATSEGYEQYFGPGTRLTVT.

The chain uses TRBV10-3 and TRBJ1-5; D is unclear. Trimming pared 6 bases from V and 4 bases from J, leaving 7 bases between. This CDR3 has 12 residues. Per the germline V gene, CDR1 is ENHRY and CDR2 is SYGVKD. CDR3 residues: CAIRQENQPQHF. In DNA form, the CDR3 reads TGTGCCATCAGACAAGAGAATCAGCCCCAGCATTTT.

V is TRBV5-4 and J is TRBJ2-7; D is uncertain. Germline-derived CDR1 and CDR2 are SGHNT and YYREEE (reference sequence). This CDR3 region has 15 residues. V gave up 4 bases and J gave up 0 bases, with 14 bases separating them. This CDR3 is CASSAGGVSSYEQYF. The CDR3 DNA reads TGTGCCAGCAGCGCCGGTGGGGTTAGCTCCTACGAGCAGTACTTC.

This chain links TRBV19 with TRBJ2-1, with TRBD2 as a possible D gene (5 bases). The CDR3 covers 14 residues. V lost 10 bases and J lost 7, with 20 bases in between. Germline loops: CDR1 LNHDA, CDR2 SQIVND (reference sequence). CDR3 in amino acids: CATSAGQPGNEQFF. For the CDR3, the DNA is TGTGCCACCTCTGCCGGGCAGCCGGGGAATGAGCAGTTCTTC.

The chain is built from TRBV11-1 and TRBJ2-7; no firm D call. V was shortened by 4 bases and J by 5 bases, with 9 bases between the two germline ends. The V gene's germline CDR1 is SGHAT and CDR2 FQDESV (reference sequence). The CDR3 covers 12 residues. CDR3 protein: CASSSRGDEQYF. CDR3 DNA sequence: TGTGCCAGCAGCTCCAGAGGAGACGAGCAGTACTTC.

The chain has TRBV6-6 and TRBJ1-6; tentatively, D is TRBD1 (6 bases). CDR3 length: 13 residues. Germline V gives CDR1 MNHNY, CDR2 SVGAGI (reference sequence). V lost 6 bases, J lost 5 bases, and 8 bases lay in between. CDR3 amino acids: CASRGQNNSPLHF. The CDR3 coding sequence is TGTGCCAGCAGGGGACAAAATAATTCACCCCTCCACTTT.

This chain joins TRBV5-4 and TRBJ1-4, with D tentatively TRBD1 (5 bases). Trimming cost V 0 bases and J 6 bases, with 12 bases left between them. From germline, CDR1 is SGHNT and CDR2 YYREEE (reference sequence). This CDR3 is 15 amino acids long. The CDR3 loop reads CASSLVPGRDEKLFF. The CDR3 nucleotides are TGTGCCAGCAGCTTGGTCCCAGGGCGGGATGAAAAACTGTTTTTT.

The V and J genes are TRBV7-2 and TRBJ2-3; no reliable D call. The CDR3 loop spans 12 amino acids. The germline V and J ends were trimmed by 5 bases and 1 base, with 4 bases remaining between them. CDR1 and CDR2 from the germline V gene are SGHTA and FQGNSA. CDR3 DNA: TGTGCCAGCAGCATGGGCACAGATACGCAGTATTTT. It specifies CASSMGTDTQYF.

The chain is built from TRBV5-1 and TRBJ2-5; D is perhaps TRBD1 (6 bases). This CDR3 has 14 residues. Germline V gene lookup returns CDR1 SGHRS and CDR2 YFSETQ. V lost 0 bases to trimming and J lost 2 bases, with 8 bases between them. The CDR3 is CASSLGGGQETQYF. The CDR3 nucleotides are TGCGCCAGCAGCTTGGGAGGGGGTCAAGAGACCCAGTACTTC.

The rearrangement links TRBV6-5 to TRBJ2-1; D is possibly TRBD1 (6 bases). CDR1 and CDR2 from the germline V gene are MNHEY and SVGAGI. The V gene lost 6 bases and the J gene lost 2 bases, with 8 bases spanning the gap. The length of the CDR3 is 13 residues. The CDR3 loop is CASRDRTYNEQFF. The CDR3 nucleotides are TGTGCCAGCAGGGACAGAACCTACAATGAGCAGTTCTTC.

The chain has TRBV5-6 and TRBJ2-7; 10 positions agree with TRBD2. The CDR3 loop spans 15 amino acids. Trimming cost V 4 bases and J 3 bases; bases outside gene matches: 7. Germline loops: CDR1 SGHDT, CDR2 YYEEEE. As DNA, the CDR3 is TGTGCCAGCAGCCGGAGCGGGGGGGACAGCTACGAGCAGTACTTC. It encodes CASSRSGGDSYEQYF. Supplemented by reference TRBV5-6 and TRBJ2-7, the full variable domain reads DAGVTQSPTHLIKTRGQQVTLRCSPKSGHDTVSWYQQALGQGPQFIFQYYEEEERQRGNFPDRFSGHQFPNYSSELNVNALLLGDSALYLCASSRSGGDSYEQYFGPGTRLTVT.

The chain recombines TRBV10-3 with TRBJ1-2; D is unclear. Germline V gene lookup returns CDR1 ENHRY and CDR2 SYGVKD. The CDR3 totals 17 residues. Trimming took off 0 bases at V and 6 bases at J, with 20 bases between the two ends. The CDR3 region has the DNA TGTGCCATCAGTGAGTCGGTGAGAGGGTCAGGCGGTGATGGCTACACCTTC. Translating it yields CAISESVRGSGGDGYTF.

This clone was observed once. This chain connects TRBV18 to TRBJ2-1; tentatively, D is TRBD1 or TRBD2 (6 bases each). V was cut by 2 bases and J by 8 bases, with 13 bases left in between. Germline V CDR1 and CDR2: KGHSH, LQKENI. This CDR3 spans 14 amino acids. CDR3 sequence: CASSPNWGAYEQFF. The DNA of the CDR3 is TGTGCCAGCTCACCAAACTGGGGGGCCTATGAGCAGTTCTTC.

The CDR3 region has the DNA TGCGCCAGCAGCCAAGGAACCGGGAGGGGGCATGGCTACACCTTC. Protein sequence: CASSQGTGRGHGYTF. This sequence joins TRBV4-3 and TRBJ1-2; 7 positions agree with TRBD1. V was clipped by 1 base and J by 6 bases; unmatched bases: 8. The germline CDR1 and CDR2 sequences are LGHNA and YSLEER. The CDR3 consists of 15 residues.

This clone was recorded only once. This chain connects TRBV2 to TRBJ2-6, with D unclear. The CDR3 loop spans 15 amino acids. Trimming took off 6 bases at V and 0 bases at J, with 9 bases between the two ends. Germline V gene data show CDR1 as SNHLY and CDR2 as FYNNEI. CDR3 in DNA: TGTGCCAGCAGGAGTGGCGGCTCTGGGGCCAACGTCCTGACTTTC. This sequence encodes CASRSGGSGANVLTF.

The chain joins TRBV18 to TRBJ1-1; D is unclear. Looked up from germline, CDR1 is KGHSH and CDR2 is LQKENI. V was trimmed by 6 bases and J by 3 bases, leaving 17 bases between them. There are 15 residues in the CDR3. CDR3 bases: TGTGCCAGCTCCCCCCTGGGCGGTCTTGACACTGAAGCTTTCTTT. This gives the protein CASSPLGGLDTEAFF.

This sequence joins TRBV11-2 and TRBJ1-6, with D possibly TRBD1 on 6 matching bases. This CDR3 is built from 16 residues. Germline values: CDR1 SGHAT, CDR2 FQNNGV. V lost 0 bases, J lost 9 bases, and 15 bases lay in between. The CDR3 spells CASSLDPQGLRSPLHF. In DNA form, the CDR3 reads TGTGCCAGCAGCTTAGATCCCCAGGGGCTCCGTTCACCCCTCCACTTT. The whole variable domain, remainder taken from reference TRBV11-2 and TRBJ1-6, is EAGVAQSPRYKIIEKRQSVAFWCNPISGHATLYWYQQILGQGPKLLIQFQNNGVVDDSQLPKDRFSAERLKGVDSTLKIQPAKLEDSAVYLCASSLDPQGLRSPLHFGNGTRLTVT.

The chain joins TRBV10-1 to TRBJ1-5, with D possibly matching TRBD1 (5 bases). V gave up 9 bases and J gave up 10 bases, with 28 bases separating them. This CDR3 spans 16 amino acids. CDR1 WNHNN and CDR2 SYGVQD come from the germline V gene (reference sequence). The CDR3 region is CAREQPILGPRRPQHF. CDR3 coding DNA: TGCGCCAGAGAGCAACCTATTTTGGGGCCCAGGCGACCCCAGCATTTT.

The DNA of the CDR3 is TGTGCCAGCAGCTCAGAACTTGGGGACTATGGCTACACCTTC. Residues: CASSSELGDYGYTF. The chain has TRBV7-9 and TRBJ1-2; D is uncertain. The CDR3 is 14 residues long. Germline CDR1 SEHNR, CDR2 FQNEAQ (reference sequence). Trimming removed 4 bases at V and 3 bases at J, with 12 bases between. The entire variable domain, with the rest obtained from reference TRBV7-9 and TRBJ1-2, is as follows: DTGVSQNPRHKITKRGQNVTFRCDPISEHNRLYWYRQTLGQGPEFLTYFQNEAQLEKSRLLSDRFSAERPKGSFSTLEIQRTEQGDSAMYLCASSSELGDYGYTFGSGTRLTVV.

The gene calls are TRBV7-3 and TRBJ2-3, with 7 bases aligning to TRBD1. The CDR3 is made up of 15 amino acids. V lost 1 base and J lost 4; bases outside the gene matches: 5. Germline assignment: CDR1 SGHTA and CDR2 FQGTGA. CDR3: CASSLIQGIADTQYF. The CDR3 coding sequence is TGTGCCAGCAGCTTAATACAGGGGATCGCAGATACGCAGTATTTT.

The chain uses TRBV5-4 and TRBJ2-7; TRBD2 agrees at 10 bases. The CDR3 contains 16 residues. Germline V gene lookup returns CDR1 SGHNT and CDR2 YYREEE (reference sequence). V lost 6 bases and J lost 1; bases outside the gene matches: 10. As DNA, the CDR3 is TGTGCCAGCACCAAACAACTAGCGGGGACTTCCTACGAGCAGTACTTC. As protein: CASTKQLAGTSYEQYF.

The rearrangement joins TRBV21-1 to TRBJ1-6; the listed D gene, TRBD1, was not tested against the DNA. TRBV21-1 is a known pseudogene. The CDR3 is made up of 20 amino acids. The CDR3 protein is CASSNLALDRDRGFNSPLHF. CDR3 nucleotides: TGTGCCAGCAGCAACCTCGCGCTCGACCGGGATAGGGGGTTTAATTCACCCCTCCACTTT.

The J gene is TRBJ1-1, the V gene TRBV19, with D perhaps TRBD1 (5 bases). The CDR3 has 12 residues. V gave up 7 bases and J gave up 4 bases, with 10 bases separating them. Germline loops: CDR1 LNHDA, CDR2 SQIVND (reference sequence). The DNA of the CDR3 is TGTGCCAGTAAAGACAGTCCCACTGAAGCTTTCTTT. Residues: CASKDSPTEAFF.

V usage is TRBV7-9 and J usage is TRBJ1-2; 12 bases line up with TRBD1. J was trimmed by 6 bases and V by 10 bases; bases with no gene match: 9. Germline values: CDR1 SEHNR, CDR2 FQNEAQ (reference sequence). This CDR3 region has 14 residues. The CDR3 nucleotides read TGTGCCACCGGGACAGGGGGCGCGGGGCATGGCTACACCTTC. Encoded protein: CATGTGGAGHGYTF. The full variable domain, rest sourced from reference TRBV7-9 and TRBJ1-2, is DTGVSQNPRHKITKRGQNVTFRCDPISEHNRLYWYRQTLGQGPEFLTYFQNEAQLEKSRLLSDRFSAERPKGSFSTLEIQRTEQGDSAMYLCATGTGGAGHGYTFGSGTRLTVV.

The genes are TRBV5-8 and TRBJ1-1; D uncertain. The germline CDR1 and CDR2 sequences are SGHTS and YDEGEE. This CDR3 contains 15 residues. Trimming pared 0 bases from V and 2 bases from J, leaving 11 bases between. The CDR3 sequence: CASSLVGLVNTEAFF. Written as DNA, the CDR3 is TGTGCCAGCAGCTTGGTAGGGCTGGTAAACACTGAAGCTTTCTTT.

This chain links TRBV2 with TRBJ1-4, with D possibly being TRBD1 (5 bases). Deletions cut 7 bases from V and 6 bases from J, with 15 bases between. Germline V gene sequence: CDR1 SNHLY, CDR2 FYNNEI. The CDR3 has 14 amino acids. The CDR3 reads CASTRDGRDEKLFF. Written as DNA, the CDR3 is TGTGCCAGCACTCGGGACGGAAGAGATGAAAAACTGTTTTTT.

In this sample, this clone turned up once. The rearrangement joins TRBV28 to TRBJ1-1, with D possibly being TRBD1 (5 bases). This CDR3 has 13 amino acids. V gave up 7 bases and J gave up 1 base, with 10 bases separating them. Looked up from germline, CDR1 is MDHEN and CDR2 is SYDVKM. DNA for the CDR3: TGTGCCAGCACCGTAGGACAGAACACTGAAGCTTTCTTT. This translates into CASTVGQNTEAFF.

CDR3 nucleotide sequence: TGTGCCACCAGCAGCGGACAGGGAGTTAGTGAGCAGTTCTTC. As protein: CATSSGQGVSEQFF. The chain joins TRBV15 to TRBJ2-1; 8 nucleotides line up with TRBD1. The V and J ends lost 3 bases and 9 bases, in that order; junction bases with no gene match: 7. This CDR3 is 14 amino acids long. The germline V gene encodes CDR1 LNHNV and CDR2 YYDKDF (reference sequence).

The V and J genes are TRBV21-1 and TRBJ1-2. TRBV21-1 is an annotated pseudogene. This CDR3 is 14 amino acids long. Here the CDR3 DNA reads TGTGCCAGCAGCAAAGTAAGGCGGACCTATGGCTACACCTTC. This translates into CASSKVRRTYGYTF.